This note documents a single TCR beta chain sequence. Its antigen is currently unknown. This entry comes from a study of T-cell reconstitution after alpha-beta-depleted transplantation in children. Germline CDR1 reads SGHAT; CDR2 reads FQNNGV. This CDR3 contains 14 residues. V was shortened by 3 bases and J by 2 bases, with 11 bases between the two germline ends. It was with unique molecular identifiers that the TCRbeta library was prepared. A single record per CDR3 protein comes from TCRdb applying MiXCR to the PCR reads. The sample contains more than 500,000 distinct CDR3 sequences, about an eighth of which appear only once. Study results and caveats: From newly produced T cells came most of the T-cell counts and diversity one year after transplant.

This receptor was obtained from a female patient younger than 10 who had a stem cell transplant for aplastic anemia, so the T cells may come from the graft donor. The chain links TRBV11-2 to TRBJ2-7; possibly TRBD1 for D (6 bases). The sample here was PBMCs, mostly from graft donor cells, taken 180 days after TCRalphabeta/CD19-depleted stem cell transplant. The CDR3 is CASSFFTGPYEQYF. CDR3 DNA: TGTGCCAGCAGCTTCTTCACAGGGCCCTACGAGCAGTACTTC.